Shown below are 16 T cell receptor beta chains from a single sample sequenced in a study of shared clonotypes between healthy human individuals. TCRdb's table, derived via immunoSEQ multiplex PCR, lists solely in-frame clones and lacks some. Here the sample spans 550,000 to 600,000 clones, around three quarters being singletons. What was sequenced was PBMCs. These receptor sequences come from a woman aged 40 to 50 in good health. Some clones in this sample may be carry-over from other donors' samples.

DNA of the CDR3: TGCGCCAGCAGCTTGGTAGCGAGCGGCTCCTACAATGAGCAGTTCTTC. Encoded protein: CASSLVASGSYNEQFF. V usage is TRBV5-1 and J usage is TRBJ2-1, with a tentative D call TRBD2 (5 bases). The CDR3 covers 16 residues. Trimming took 0 bases from V and 0 from J, leaving 10 bases between them. Germline V gene sequence: CDR1 SGHRS, CDR2 YFSETQ.

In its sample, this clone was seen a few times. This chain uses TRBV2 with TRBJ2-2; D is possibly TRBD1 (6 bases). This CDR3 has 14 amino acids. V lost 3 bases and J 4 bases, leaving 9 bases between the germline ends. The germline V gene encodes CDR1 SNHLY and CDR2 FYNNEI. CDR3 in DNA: TGTGCCAGCAGTGATAGGGGGTTCACCGGGGAGCTGTTTTTT. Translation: CASSDRGFTGELFF.

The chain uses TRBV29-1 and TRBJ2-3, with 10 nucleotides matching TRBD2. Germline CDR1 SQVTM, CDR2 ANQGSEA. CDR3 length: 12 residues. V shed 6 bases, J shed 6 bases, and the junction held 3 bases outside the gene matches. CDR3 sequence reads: CSVRTSGDTQYF. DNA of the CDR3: TGCAGCGTCAGGACTAGCGGCGATACGCAGTATTTT.

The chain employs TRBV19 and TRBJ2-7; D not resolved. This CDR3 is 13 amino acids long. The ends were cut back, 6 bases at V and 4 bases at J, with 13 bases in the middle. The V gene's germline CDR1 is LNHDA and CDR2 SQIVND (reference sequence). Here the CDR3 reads CASSRLDQYEQYF. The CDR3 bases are TGTGCCAGTAGCCGTCTGGACCAGTACGAGCAGTACTTC.

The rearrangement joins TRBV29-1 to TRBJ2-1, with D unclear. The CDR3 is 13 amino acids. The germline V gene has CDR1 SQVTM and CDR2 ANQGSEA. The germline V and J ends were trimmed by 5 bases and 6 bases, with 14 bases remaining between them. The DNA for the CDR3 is TGCAGCGTTCCCCACCCCCCGGTCAATGAGCAGTTCTTC. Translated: CSVPHPPVNEQFF.

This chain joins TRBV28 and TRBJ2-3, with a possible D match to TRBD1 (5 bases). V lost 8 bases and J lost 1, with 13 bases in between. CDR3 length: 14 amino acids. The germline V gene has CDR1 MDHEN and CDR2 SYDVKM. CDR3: CASGAGFGTDTQYF. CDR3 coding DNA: TGTGCCAGCGGGGCCGGCTTCGGCACAGATACGCAGTATTTT.

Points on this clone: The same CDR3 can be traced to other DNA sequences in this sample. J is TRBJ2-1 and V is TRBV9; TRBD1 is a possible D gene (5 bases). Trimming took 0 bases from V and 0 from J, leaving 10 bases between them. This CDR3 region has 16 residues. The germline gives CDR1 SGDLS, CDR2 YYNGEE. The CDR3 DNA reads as TGTGCCAGCAGCGTAGGGGGCAGGAGCTCCTACAATGAGCAGTTCTTC. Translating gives CASSVGGRSSYNEQFF.

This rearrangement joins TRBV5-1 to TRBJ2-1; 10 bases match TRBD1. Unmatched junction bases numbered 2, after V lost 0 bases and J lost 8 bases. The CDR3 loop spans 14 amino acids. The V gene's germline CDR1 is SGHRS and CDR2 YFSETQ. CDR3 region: CASSLGDRGYEQFF. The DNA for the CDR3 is TGCGCCAGCAGCTTGGGGGACAGGGGTTATGAGCAGTTCTTC.

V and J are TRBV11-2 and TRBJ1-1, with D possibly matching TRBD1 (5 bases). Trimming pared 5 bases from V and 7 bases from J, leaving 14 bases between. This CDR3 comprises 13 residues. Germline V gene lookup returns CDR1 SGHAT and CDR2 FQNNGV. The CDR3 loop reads CASSQGAGDEAFF. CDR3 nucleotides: TGTGCCAGCAGCCAAGGGGCAGGTGATGAAGCTTTCTTT.

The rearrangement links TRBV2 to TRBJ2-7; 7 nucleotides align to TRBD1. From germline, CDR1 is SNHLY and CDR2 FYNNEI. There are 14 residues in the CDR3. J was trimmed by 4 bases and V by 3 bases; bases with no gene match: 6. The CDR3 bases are TGTGCCAGCAGTGACGGGACAGTTCTGTACGAGCAGTACTTC. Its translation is CASSDGTVLYEQYF.

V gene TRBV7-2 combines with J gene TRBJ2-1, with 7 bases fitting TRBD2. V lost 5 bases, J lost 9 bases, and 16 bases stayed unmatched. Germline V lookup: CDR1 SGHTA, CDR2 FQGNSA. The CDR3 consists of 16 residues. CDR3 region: CASSPSTAGALSEQFF. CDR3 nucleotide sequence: TGTGCCAGCAGCCCAAGTACTGCGGGAGCCCTGAGTGAGCAGTTCTTC. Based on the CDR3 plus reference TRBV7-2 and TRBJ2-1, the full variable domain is GAGVSQSPSNKVTEKGKDVELRCDPISGHTALYWYRQSLGQGLEFLIYFQGNSAPDKSGLPSDRFSAERTGGSVSTLTIQRTQQEDSAVYLCASSPSTAGALSEQFFGPGTRLTVL.

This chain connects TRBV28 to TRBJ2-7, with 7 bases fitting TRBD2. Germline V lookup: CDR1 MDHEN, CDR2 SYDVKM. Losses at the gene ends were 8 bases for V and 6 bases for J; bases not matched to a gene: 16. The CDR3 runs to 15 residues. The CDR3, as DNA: TGTGCCAGCGGACAATGGGCGGGAGCCCTCCTCGAGCAGTACTTC. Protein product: CASGQWAGALLEQYF. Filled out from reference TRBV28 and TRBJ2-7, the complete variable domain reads DVKVTQSSRYLVKRTGEKVFLECVQDMDHENMFWYRQDPGLGLRLIYFSYDVKMKEKGDIPEGYSVSREKKERFSLILESASTNQTSMYLCASGQWAGALLEQYFGPGTRLTVT.

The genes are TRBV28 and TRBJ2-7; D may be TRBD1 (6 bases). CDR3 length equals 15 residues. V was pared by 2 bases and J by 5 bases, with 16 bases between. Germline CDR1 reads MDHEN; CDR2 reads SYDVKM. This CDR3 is CASSLVDRNRDEQYF. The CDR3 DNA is TGTGCCAGCAGTTTAGTCGACAGGAACCGGGACGAGCAGTACTTC.

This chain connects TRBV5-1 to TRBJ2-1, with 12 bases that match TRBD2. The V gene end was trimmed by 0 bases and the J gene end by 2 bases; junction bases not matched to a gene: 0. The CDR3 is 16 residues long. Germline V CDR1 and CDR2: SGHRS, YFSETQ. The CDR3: CASSLGTSGTYNEQFF. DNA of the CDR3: TGCGCCAGCAGCTTGGGGACTAGCGGGACCTACAATGAGCAGTTCTTC.

The DNA of the CDR3 is TGTGCCAGCAGTGATAGGGCGCTTGAGCAGTTCTTC. Amino acids: CASSDRALEQFF. V and J are TRBV25-1 and TRBJ2-1; D is ambiguous. V lost 3 bases and J 9 bases, leaving 9 bases between the germline ends. The germline V gene has CDR1 MGHDK and CDR2 SYGVNS. CDR3 length: 12 amino acids.

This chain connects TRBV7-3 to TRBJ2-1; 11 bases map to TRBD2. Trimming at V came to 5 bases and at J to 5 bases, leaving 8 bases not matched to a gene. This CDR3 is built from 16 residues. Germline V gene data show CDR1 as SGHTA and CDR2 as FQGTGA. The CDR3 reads CASSASIAGGNNEQFF. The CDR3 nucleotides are TGTGCCAGCAGCGCATCGATAGCGGGAGGGAACAATGAGCAGTTCTTC.